This TCR beta chain is from a study of T cells after yellow fever vaccination. The wider study: Some fractions had low cell numbers, and these were prepared with SMART-Seq v4 Ultra Low Input.

This clonotype has only a few counts. The CDR3 extends over 15 amino acids. J gave up 7 bases and V 3 bases, and 9 bases lay outside the gene matches. Germline CDR1 reads MGHRA; CDR2 reads YSYEKL. TCRdb recomputed calls from the 5' RACE reads with MiXCR, one row per CDR3 protein. Among 400,000 or so distinct CDR3 sequences listed, under 20% were seen once. V usage is TRBV4-1 and J usage is TRBJ1-5, with 7 bases that match TRBD1. Specimen: PBMCs, collected before the yellow fever booster vaccination. This receptor was taken from a man aged 18-30 years who received the YFV17D yellow fever vaccine. The DNA of the CDR3 is TGCGCCAGCAGCCAGCGGGACAGCCCTGAACAGCCCCAGCATTTT. It yields the protein CASSQRDSPEQPQHF.